Listed here are 6 T cell receptor beta chains from one sample, sequenced in a study of cytomegalovirus exposure and HLA in healthy donors. Both 60 Vbeta primers and 13 Jbeta primers went into the PCR. Sequencing used immunoSEQ multiplex PCR; TCRdb keeps in-frame clones, though not all of them. Listed are 45,000 to 55,000 clones; roughly 27% falls within the top ten. Material for sequencing was PBMCs. The receptors here all came from a man aged 35-49 years in good health and CMV-seropositive.

The rearrangement joins TRBV11-2 to TRBJ2-2; TRBD2 is a possible D gene (5 bases). Trimming left V 7 bases short and J 0 bases short, with 12 bases between. This CDR3 region has 15 residues. CDR1 and CDR2 (germline): SGHAT, FQNNGV. The CDR3 nucleotides read TGTGCCAGCACCCAGGACTGGGCGAACACCGGGGAGCTGTTTTTT. It yields the protein CASTQDWANTGELFF.

The V gene is TRBV7-9, the J gene TRBJ2-2, with 9 bases identical to TRBD1. Trimming removed 3 bases from V and 7 bases from J; junction bases left unmatched: 6. This CDR3 has 15 amino acids. The germline V gene encodes CDR1 SEHNR and CDR2 FQNEAQ (reference sequence). The CDR3 protein is CASSLGQGGFGELFF. CDR3 coding DNA: TGTGCCAGCAGCTTGGGACAGGGAGGATTCGGGGAGCTGTTTTTT.

The chain is built from TRBV7-2 and TRBJ1-2, with D tentatively TRBD1 (6 bases). This CDR3 is 15 amino acids long. The V and J ends lost 4 bases and 7 bases respectively, with 19 bases between them. Looked up from germline, CDR1 is SGHTA and CDR2 is FQGNSA. The DNA for the CDR3 is TGTGCCAGCAGCTCCCAGGGGAGCGCTCCTAGTGGCTACACCTTC. Residues: CASSSQGSAPSGYTF.

Comments on this clone: Other nucleotide sequences from this sample produce the same CDR3. The genes are TRBV18 and TRBJ1-2; 7 nucleotides line up with TRBD1. The V and J ends lost 1 base and 1 base, in that order; junction bases with no gene match: 3. The CDR3 sequence is 15 residues long. The germline CDR1 and CDR2 sequences are KGHSH and LQKENI. CDR3 loop: CASSPRDRSNYGYTF. Here the CDR3 DNA reads TGTGCCAGCTCACCACGGGACAGAAGTAACTATGGCTACACCTTC. Variable domain in full (rest from reference TRBV18 and TRBJ1-2): NAGVMQNPRHLVRRRGQEARLRCSPMKGHSHVYWYRQLPEEGLKFMVYLQKENIIDESGMPKERFSAEFPKEGPSILRIQQVVRGDSAAYFCASSPRDRSNYGYTFGSGTRLTVV.

V is TRBV10-2 and J is TRBJ1-2; 7 bases are a match to TRBD1. V trimming: 6 bases; J trimming: 3 bases; junction bases outside the gene matches: 7. Germline values: CDR1 WSHSY, CDR2 SAAADI. CDR3 length equals 14 residues. The CDR3 nucleotides read TGCGCCAGCAGCCTCAACAGGGGTGACTATGGCTACACCTTC. Amino acid sequence: CASSLNRGDYGYTF.

The chain combines TRBV5-1 with TRBJ1-1; D not resolved. The CDR3 is 12 amino acids. V shed 0 bases and J shed 3 bases, with 3 bases lying between them. Germline V gene data show CDR1 as SGHRS and CDR2 as YFSETQ. The CDR3 reads CASSLVDTEAFF. The CDR3 nucleotides are TGCGCCAGCAGCTTGGTAGACACTGAAGCTTTCTTT.